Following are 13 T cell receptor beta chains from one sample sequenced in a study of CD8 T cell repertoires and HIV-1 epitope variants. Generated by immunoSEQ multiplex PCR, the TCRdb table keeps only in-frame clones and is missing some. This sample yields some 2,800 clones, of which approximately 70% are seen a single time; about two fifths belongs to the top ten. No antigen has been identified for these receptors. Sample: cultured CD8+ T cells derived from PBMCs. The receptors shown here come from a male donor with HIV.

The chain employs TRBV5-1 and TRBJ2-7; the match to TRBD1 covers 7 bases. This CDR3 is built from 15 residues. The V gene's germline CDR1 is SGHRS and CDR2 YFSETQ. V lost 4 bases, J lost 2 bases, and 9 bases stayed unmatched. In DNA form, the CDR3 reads TGCGCCAGCAGCCCGGACAGGTTCGAGACCTACGAGCAGTACTTC. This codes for CASSPDRFETYEQYF.

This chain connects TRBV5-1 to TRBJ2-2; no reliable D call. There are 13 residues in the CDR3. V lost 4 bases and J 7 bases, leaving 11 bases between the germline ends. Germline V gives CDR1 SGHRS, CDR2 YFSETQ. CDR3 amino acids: CASSPTVSGELFF. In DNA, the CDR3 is TGCGCCAGCAGCCCTACGGTTAGCGGGGAGCTGTTTTTT.

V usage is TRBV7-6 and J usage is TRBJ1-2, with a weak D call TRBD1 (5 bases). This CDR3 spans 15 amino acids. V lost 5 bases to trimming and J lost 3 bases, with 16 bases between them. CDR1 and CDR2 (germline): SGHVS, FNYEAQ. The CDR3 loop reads CASSLGGGGDYGYTF. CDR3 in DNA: TGTGCCAGCAGCCTCGGTGGAGGAGGGGACTATGGCTACACCTTC.

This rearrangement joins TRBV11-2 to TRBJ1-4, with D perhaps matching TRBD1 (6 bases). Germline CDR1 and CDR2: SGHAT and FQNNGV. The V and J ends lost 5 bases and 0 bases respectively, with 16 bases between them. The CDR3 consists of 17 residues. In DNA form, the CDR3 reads TGTGCCAGCAGCAGCAACGCGGGGGGCGCAACTAATGAAAAACTGTTTTTT. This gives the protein CASSSNAGGATNEKLFF.

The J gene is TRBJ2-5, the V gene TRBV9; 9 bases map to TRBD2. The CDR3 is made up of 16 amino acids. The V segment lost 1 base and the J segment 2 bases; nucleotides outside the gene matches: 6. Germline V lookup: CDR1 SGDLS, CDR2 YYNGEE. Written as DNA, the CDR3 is TGTGCCAGCAGCGTAACTAGCGGGCCCCCACAAGAGACCCAGTACTTC. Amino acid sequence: CASSVTSGPPQETQYF.

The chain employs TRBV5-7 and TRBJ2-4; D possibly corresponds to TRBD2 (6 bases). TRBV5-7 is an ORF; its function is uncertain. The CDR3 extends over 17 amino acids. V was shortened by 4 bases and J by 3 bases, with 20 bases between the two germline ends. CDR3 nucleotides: TGTGCCAGCAGCGGCGGGTGGAGGGATTGGGACAAAAACATTCAGTACTTC. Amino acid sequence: CASSGGWRDWDKNIQYF.

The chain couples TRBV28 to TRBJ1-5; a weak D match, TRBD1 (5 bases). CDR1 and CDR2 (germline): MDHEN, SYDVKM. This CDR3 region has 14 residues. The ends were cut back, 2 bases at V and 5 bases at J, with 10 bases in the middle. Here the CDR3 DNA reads TGTGCCAGCAGTTTAGAACAGGCATATCAGCCCCAGCATTTT. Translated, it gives CASSLEQAYQPQHF.

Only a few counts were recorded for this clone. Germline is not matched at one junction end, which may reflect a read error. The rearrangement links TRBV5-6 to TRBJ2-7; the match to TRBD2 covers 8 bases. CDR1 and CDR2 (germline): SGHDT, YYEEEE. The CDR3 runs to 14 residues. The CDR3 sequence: CASSAGLGSSEQYF. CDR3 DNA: TGTGCCAGCAGCGCGGGACTAGGTTCCTCCGAGCAGTACTTC. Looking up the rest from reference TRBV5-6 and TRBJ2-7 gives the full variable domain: DAGVTQSPTHLIKTRGQQVTLRCSPKSGHDTVSWYQQALGQGPQFIFQYYEEEERQRGNFPDRFSGHQFPNYSSELNVNALLLGDSALYLCASSAGLGSSEQYFGPGTRLTVT.

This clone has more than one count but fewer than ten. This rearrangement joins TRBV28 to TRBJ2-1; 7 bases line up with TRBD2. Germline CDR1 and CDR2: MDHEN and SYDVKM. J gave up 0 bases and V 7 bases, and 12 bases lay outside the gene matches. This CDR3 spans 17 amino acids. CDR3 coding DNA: TGTGCCAGCAACTTGGGACGGAGCGGGAACTCCTACAATGAGCAGTTCTTC. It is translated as CASNLGRSGNSYNEQFF.

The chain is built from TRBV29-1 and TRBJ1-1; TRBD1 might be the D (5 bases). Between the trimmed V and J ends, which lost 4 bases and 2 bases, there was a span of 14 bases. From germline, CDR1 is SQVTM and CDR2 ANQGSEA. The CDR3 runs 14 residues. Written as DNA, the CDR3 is TGCAGCGTTGCTTCTTGGGGGTTCAACACTGAAGCTTTCTTT. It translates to CSVASWGFNTEAFF.

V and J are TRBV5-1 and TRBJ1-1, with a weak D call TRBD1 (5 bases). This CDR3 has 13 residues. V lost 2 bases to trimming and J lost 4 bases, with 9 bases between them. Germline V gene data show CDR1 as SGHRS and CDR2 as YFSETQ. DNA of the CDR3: TGCGCCAGCAGCTTATATGGGGGCACTGAAGCTTTCTTT. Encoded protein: CASSLYGGTEAFF.

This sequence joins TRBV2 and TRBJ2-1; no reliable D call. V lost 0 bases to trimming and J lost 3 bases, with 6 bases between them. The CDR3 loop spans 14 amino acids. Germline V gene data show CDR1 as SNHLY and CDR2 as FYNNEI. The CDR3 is CASSEAGGYNEQFF. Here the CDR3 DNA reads TGTGCCAGCAGTGAAGCGGGCGGCTACAATGAGCAGTTCTTC.

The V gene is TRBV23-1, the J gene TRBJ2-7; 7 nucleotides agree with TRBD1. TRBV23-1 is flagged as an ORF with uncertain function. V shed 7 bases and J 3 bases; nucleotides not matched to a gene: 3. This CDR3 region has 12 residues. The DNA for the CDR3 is TGCGCCAGCAATACAGGGGTCTACGAGCAGTACTTC. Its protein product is CASNTGVYEQYF.